This T cell receptor beta chain was sequenced during a study of OX40 agonist ivuxolimab in advanced cancers. Study as a whole: Allowance was made for prior anti-PD-1, anti-PD-L1 or anti-CTLA-4 therapy, and roughly 40% had some.

CDR1 MNHNY and CDR2 SVGAGI come from the germline V gene (reference sequence). The CDR3 spans 14 residues. The V end was cut by 2 bases, the J end by 3 bases, with 8 bases between. The table came from immunoSEQ multiplex PCR; TCRdb's copy has only in-frame clones and leaves some out. The table includes 100,000 or so clones, under 95% detected once. Source: CD4+ or CD8+ T cells sorted from blood, taken in a trial of the OX40 agonist ivuxolimab. This TCR was recovered from an adult with an advanced solid tumor such as melanoma, head and neck, liver or kidney cancer. This chain uses TRBV6-6 with TRBJ1-5, with a tentative D call TRBD1 (5 bases). In nucleotides, the CDR3 is TGTGCCAGCAGTTACCGACAGTCCAATCAGCCCCAGCATTTT. It encodes CASSYRQSNQPQHF.